Listed here are 30 T cell receptor beta chains from one sample, sequenced in a study of response to subunit inactivated influenza vaccine. A single record per CDR3 protein comes from TCRdb applying MiXCR to the RT-PCR reads. Here the sample spans just over 300,000 distinct CDR3 sequences, 22% being singletons. The input for sequencing was PBMCs from blood, taken approximately 20 months after vaccination. These receptors were collected from a man aged 45 to 75 who received an inactivated influenza vaccine.

The chain has TRBV6-2 or TRBV6-3 and TRBJ1-4; D not resolved. V lost 5 bases and J 0 bases, leaving 13 bases between the germline ends. The germline CDR1 and CDR2 sequences are MNHEY and SVGEGT. This CDR3 spans 16 amino acids. The CDR3 here is CASSLREVSTNEKLFF. The DNA of the CDR3 is TGTGCCAGCAGTCTTCGGGAGGTCTCAACTAATGAAAAACTGTTTTTT.

J is TRBJ2-5 and V is TRBV4-2; D might be TRBD1 (6 bases). CDR3 length: 15 residues. CDR1 and CDR2 from the germline V gene are LGHNA and YNFKEQ. V was trimmed by 5 bases and J by 3 bases, leaving 16 bases between them. CDR3 sequence: CASSATGLVKETQYF. In DNA form, the CDR3 reads TGTGCCAGCAGCGCAACAGGGCTTGTAAAAGAGACCCAGTACTTC.

Ten or more counts support this clonotype. This chain links TRBV5-1 with TRBJ1-4; 10 bases are a match to TRBD1. Looked up from germline, CDR1 is SGHRS and CDR2 is YFSETQ. The CDR3 is 15 amino acids. The V segment lost 2 bases and the J segment 8 bases; nucleotides outside the gene matches: 6. CDR3 amino acids: CASSFDGTGEEKLFF. CDR3 nucleotides: TGCGCCAGCAGCTTCGACGGGACAGGGGAGGAAAAACTGTTTTTT.

In DNA form, the CDR3 reads TGTGCCAGCAGTGCTCCGGGATCTAACTATGGCTACACCTTC. It codes for CASSAPGSNYGYTF. The V gene is TRBV6-1, the J gene TRBJ1-2; D unclear. The germline CDR1 and CDR2 sequences are MNHNS and SASEGT. This CDR3 has 14 amino acids. V was shortened by 4 bases and J by 0 bases, with 9 bases between the two germline ends.

This clonotype was seen just once. Here the CDR3 reads CASSQDGMQAGQGVYNEQFF. In nucleotides, the CDR3 is TGCGCCAGCAGCCAAGATGGTATGCAGGCAGGACAGGGGGTTTACAATGAGCAGTTCTTC. The J gene is TRBJ2-1, the V gene TRBV4-3; 10 bases are shared with TRBD1. The CDR3 sequence is 20 residues long. The V gene end was trimmed by 0 bases and the J gene end by 4 bases; junction bases not matched to a gene: 15. Looked up from germline, CDR1 is LGHNA and CDR2 is YSLEER.

This clonotype has ten or more counts. This chain uses TRBV15 with TRBJ1-2; tentatively, D is TRBD1 (5 bases). Germline values: CDR1 LNHNV, CDR2 YYDKDF (reference sequence). There are 14 residues in the CDR3. Trimming cost V 6 bases and J 1 base, with 12 bases left between them. CDR3 amino acids: CATRPTVYNYGYTF. As DNA, the CDR3 is TGTGCCACCAGACCGACAGTCTATAACTATGGCTACACCTTC.

This clonotype turned up a few times. CDR3 protein: CASSPSSGYGYTF. The CDR3 nucleotides read TGTGCCAGCAGTCCCTCTTCAGGCTATGGCTACACCTTC. This chain links TRBV6-2 or TRBV6-3 with TRBJ1-2; D unresolved. Germline CDR1 MNHEY, CDR2 SVGEGT. Trimming left V 5 bases short and J 4 bases short, with 11 bases between. This CDR3 is 13 amino acids long.

This chain uses TRBV15 with TRBJ2-1; 13 bases align to TRBD2. The CDR3 contains 16 residues. Germline V CDR1 and CDR2: LNHNV, YYDKDF (reference sequence). J gave up 10 bases and V 1 base, and 7 bases lay outside the gene matches. CDR3 loop: CATSRASGLAGLEQFF. CDR3 coding DNA: TGTGCCACCAGCAGAGCTTCGGGACTAGCGGGGTTAGAGCAGTTCTTC.

This chain joins TRBV6-2 or TRBV6-3 and TRBJ1-5; D not certain. The CDR3 sequence is 17 residues long. Germline V CDR1 and CDR2: MNHEY, SVGEGT. The V and J ends lost 1 base and 0 bases respectively, with 13 bases between them. DNA for the CDR3: TGTGCCAGCAGTTACTTGGAGGGCTTTTATAGCAATCAGCCCCAGCATTTT. Translation gives CASSYLEGFYSNQPQHF.

This clonotype occurred a few times. The chain carries TRBV11-2 and TRBJ2-5; TRBD1 might be the D (6 bases). The V end lost 6 bases, the J end lost 2 bases, and 13 bases lay between the germline ends. Germline-derived CDR1 and CDR2 are SGHAT and FQNNGV. CDR3 size: 14 residues. The CDR3, as DNA: TGTGCCAGCAGTTATGGACAGAGACAAGAGACCCAGTACTTC. This translates into CASSYGQRQETQYF.

The chain carries TRBV27 and TRBJ2-5, with a weak D call TRBD1 (6 bases). Germline V gene lookup returns CDR1 MNHEY and CDR2 SMNVEV (reference sequence). The CDR3 has 15 amino acids. Trimming took 7 bases from V and 0 from J, leaving 15 bases between them. CDR3 DNA: TGTGCCAGCAACCCCATACAGGGAAACCAAGAGACCCAGTACTTC. Its translation: CASNPIQGNQETQYF.

V gene TRBV20-1 combines with J gene TRBJ1-5; tentative D call: TRBD1 (6 bases). CDR3 length: 14 residues. Germline V lookup: CDR1 DFQATT, CDR2 SNEGSKA (reference sequence). V lost 5 bases to trimming and J lost 2 bases, with 13 bases between them. The DNA for the CDR3 is TGCAGTGCTTCGACAGGTGGGGGCAATCAGCCCCAGCATTTT. Translated: CSASTGGGNQPQHF.

Only a few counts were recorded for this clonotype. The chain joins TRBV6-1 to TRBJ1-5; possibly TRBD1 for D (6 bases). The ends were cut back, 1 base at V and 3 bases at J, with 10 bases in the middle. The CDR3 has 15 amino acids. Looked up from germline, CDR1 is MNHNS and CDR2 is SASEGT. CDR3 region: CASSEGTVPNQPQHF. CDR3 nucleotide sequence: TGTGCCAGCAGTGAAGGGACAGTACCCAATCAGCCCCAGCATTTT.

The chain uses TRBV11-1 and TRBJ2-4, with 10 nucleotides matching TRBD1. J was trimmed by 0 bases and V by 3 bases; bases with no gene match: 8. The CDR3 sequence is 18 residues long. Looked up from germline, CDR1 is SGHAT and CDR2 is FQDESV (reference sequence). CDR3 sequence (DNA): TGTGCCAGCAGCTTGGCAGGCGGGACAGGGGTAGCCAAAAACATTCAGTACTTC. It yields the protein CASSLAGGTGVAKNIQYF.

The chain joins TRBV19 to TRBJ1-2; D not resolved. Trimming took 4 bases from V and 0 from J, leaving 9 bases between them. The CDR3 covers 14 residues. CDR1 is LNHDA, CDR2 SQIVND, per germline (reference sequence). DNA of the CDR3: TGTGCCAGTAGTACGGCCAGGACTAACTATGGCTACACCTTC. Amino acids: CASSTARTNYGYTF. Complete variable domain (other parts from reference TRBV19 and TRBJ1-2): DGGITQSPKYLFRKEGQNVTLSCEQNLNHDAMYWYRQDPGQGLRLIYYSQIVNDFQKGDIAEGYSVSREKKESFPLTVTSAQKNPTAFYLCASSTARTNYGYTFGSGTRLTVV.

The chain links TRBV28 to TRBJ2-7; D ambiguous. Per the germline V gene, CDR1 is MDHEN and CDR2 is SYDVKM. V lost 1 base and J 1 base, leaving 8 bases between the germline ends. This CDR3 spans 14 amino acids. The CDR3 is CASSLSWRSYEQYF. For the CDR3, the DNA is TGTGCCAGCAGTTTATCCTGGCGGTCCTACGAGCAGTACTTC.

The gene calls are TRBV4-1 and TRBJ2-7; 8 bases align to TRBD1. CDR3 length: 15 amino acids. The germline V gene has CDR1 MGHRA and CDR2 YSYEKL. With 5 bases clipped from V and 0 bases from J, the junction kept 6 bases outside the gene matches. CDR3 DNA: TGCGCCAGCAGCAGTCGGACAGGGAGCTCCTACGAGCAGTACTTC. Translating gives CASSSRTGSSYEQYF.

V gene TRBV20-1 combines with J gene TRBJ2-7; D ambiguous. Germline values: CDR1 DFQATT, CDR2 SNEGSKA (reference sequence). This CDR3 spans 12 amino acids. V was trimmed by 6 bases and J by 6 bases, leaving 15 bases between them. CDR3 amino acids: CSATSDIGEQYF. As DNA, the CDR3 is TGCAGTGCCACCTCAGACATCGGCGAGCAGTACTTC.

This clonotype has only a few counts. V and J are TRBV5-8 and TRBJ1-5, with D possibly being TRBD1 (5 bases). This CDR3 comprises 16 residues. Per germline, CDR1 SGHTS and CDR2 YDEGEE. The V and J ends lost 4 bases and 1 base respectively, with 15 bases between them. CDR3 protein: CASSPGTGKSNQPQHF. DNA of the CDR3: TGTGCCAGCAGCCCGGGGACCGGGAAAAGCAATCAGCCCCAGCATTTT.

Only a few counts were recorded for this clonotype. This chain uses TRBV20-1 with TRBJ1-2, with D unclear. In germline, CDR1 is DFQATT, CDR2 SNEGSKA (reference sequence). With 8 bases removed from V and 6 bases from J, the gap between germline ends came to 7 bases. The CDR3 runs to 9 residues. The DNA of the CDR3 is TGCAGTCCCGCGCATGGCTACACCTTC. It encodes CSPAHGYTF.

This clonotype was found many times. The chain couples TRBV6-5 to TRBJ1-1; 7 positions agree with TRBD1. CDR3 length equals 15 residues. Losses at the gene ends were 3 bases for V and 1 base for J; bases not matched to a gene: 5. CDR1 is MNHEY, CDR2 SVGAGI, per germline. The DNA for the CDR3 is TGTGCCAGCAGTTATTCGGGACAGTCGAACACTGAAGCTTTCTTT. This gives the protein CASSYSGQSNTEAFF.

This clonotype was recorded at least ten times. This chain links TRBV10-3 with TRBJ1-1; no firm D call. The V gene's germline CDR1 is ENHRY and CDR2 SYGVKD. The CDR3 is 15 amino acids. Trimming took off 0 bases at V and 1 base at J, with 9 bases between the two ends. DNA of the CDR3: TGTGCCATCAGTGAGTCGAAAGTGACGAACACTGAAGCTTTCTTT. Protein: CAISESKVTNTEAFF.

The chain couples TRBV4-1 to TRBJ2-7; 7 bases map to TRBD1. Unmatched junction bases numbered 9, after V lost 0 bases and J lost 4 bases. The CDR3 sequence is 16 residues long. The germline V gene has CDR1 MGHRA and CDR2 YSYEKL. The CDR3 here is CASSQDPGQLIYEQYF. The CDR3 bases are TGCGCCAGCAGCCAAGATCCGGGACAGCTGATTTACGAGCAGTACTTC.

A few counts support this clonotype. This chain connects TRBV20-1 to TRBJ1-2; 7 positions agree with TRBD1. Germline trimming cut 5 bases from V and 8 bases from J; bases unmatched to any gene: 5. The CDR3 totals 11 residues. Looked up from germline, CDR1 is DFQATT and CDR2 is SNEGSKA (reference sequence). CDR3 sequence reads: CSAGQVDGYTF. The DNA of the CDR3 is TGCAGTGCTGGACAGGTCGACGGCTACACCTTC.

Written as DNA, the CDR3 is TGCGCCAGCAGCTCCGGGACTCTTTCAGATACGCAGTATTTT. Translated, it gives CASSSGTLSDTQYF. This chain links TRBV5-1 with TRBJ2-3; a weak D match, TRBD2 (6 bases). CDR3 length: 14 residues. CDR1 and CDR2 from the germline V gene are SGHRS and YFSETQ. V lost 3 bases to trimming and J lost 4 bases, with 12 bases between them.

The chain recombines TRBV28 with TRBJ2-1; possibly TRBD2 for D (6 bases). CDR3 size: 15 residues. V gave up 6 bases and J gave up 5 bases, with 17 bases separating them. CDR1 and CDR2 from the germline V gene are MDHEN and SYDVKM. DNA for the CDR3: TGTGCCAGCAGCCCGCCCGGAGGGCGTAACAATGAGCAGTTCTTC. Protein: CASSPPGGRNNEQFF. Based on the CDR3 plus reference TRBV28 and TRBJ2-1, the full variable domain is DVKVTQSSRYLVKRTGEKVFLECVQDMDHENMFWYRQDPGLGLRLIYFSYDVKMKEKGDIPEGYSVSREKKERFSLILESASTNQTSMYLCASSPPGGRNNEQFFGPGTRLTVL.

The V call is TRBV12-3 or TRBV12-4, the J call TRBJ1-2, with 7 bases lining up with TRBD1. The CDR3 is 14 amino acids. The V segment lost 6 bases and the J segment 2 bases; nucleotides outside the gene matches: 6. The CDR3 protein is CASRTGTANYGYTF. The CDR3 region has the DNA TGTGCCAGCAGGACCGGGACAGCCAACTATGGCTACACCTTC.

The sample holds many counts of this clonotype. The rearrangement joins TRBV4-2 to TRBJ1-2, with 7 bases fitting TRBD1. J lost 4 bases, V lost 1 base, and 6 bases had no gene match. Germline V gene sequence: CDR1 LGHNA, CDR2 YNFKEQ. The CDR3 spans 15 residues. CDR3 sequence (DNA): TGTGCCAGCAGCCAAGGACAGGGATTAGGCTATGGCTACACCTTC. Translation gives CASSQGQGLGYGYTF.

This clonotype was seen a few times. This chain links TRBV6-1 with TRBJ2-2; D is unclear. V dropped 7 bases and J dropped 1 base, with 16 bases sitting between them. Germline V gives CDR1 MNHNS, CDR2 SASEGT. The CDR3 extends over 16 amino acids. This CDR3 reads CASKKNRALNTGELFF. Here the CDR3 DNA reads TGTGCCAGCAAAAAGAACCGGGCTCTGAACACCGGGGAGCTGTTTTTT.

This clonotype was seen a handful of times. The rearrangement links TRBV29-1 to TRBJ1-1; D gene ambiguous. The CDR3 is made up of 13 amino acids. CDR1 and CDR2 (germline): SQVTM, ANQGSEA. V was shortened by 6 bases and J by 0 bases, with 11 bases between the two germline ends. The CDR3 spells CSVSTSMNTEAFF. CDR3 DNA sequence: TGCAGCGTCTCAACAAGCATGAACACTGAAGCTTTCTTT. The full variable domain, in which reference TRBV29-1 and TRBJ1-1 provide the parts outside the CDR3, is SAVISQKPSRDICQRGTSLTIQCQVDSQVTMMFWYRQQPGQSLTLIATANQGSEATYESGFVIDKFPISRPNLTFSTLTVSNMSPEDSSIYLCSVSTSMNTEAFFGQGTRLTVV.